This T cell receptor (beta chain) was captured in a study of CD8 T cells in ankylosing spondylitis (dated by TCRdb to 2016 to 2017). Background for the entire study: The study set out to find disease-linked TCR variants by profiling T cell receptor beta repertoires in ankylosing spondylitis patients and healthy donors. The whole study cohort included 108 healthy donors and 25 ankylosing spondylitis patients. Samples of peripheral blood were taken, and for ankylosing spondylitis patients, synovial fluid was collected as well. General conclusions and limits of the study: Blood from ankylosing spondylitis patients appeared to be characterized by a TCR beta motif made up of several highly homologous amino acid variants. The disease-linked clones showed a CD8+ phenotype and occurred at relatively low frequencies in peripheral blood. Some motif variants were previously reported in synovial fluid and blood of reactive arthritis patients, suggesting common disease-initiation mechanisms. According to the report, matched synovial fluid samples from ankylosing spondylitis patients were significantly enriched for the disease-linked clones.

In its sample, this clonotype was seen a few times. Its antigen is not yet known. One base away there is no much larger clone; base qualities are not given. The instrument given in TCRdb is Illumina HiSeq 2500. Quantitative 5'-RACE with molecular barcodes was used to prepare TCR beta libraries. Per the authors' processing: A new computational method, built on a probabilistic model of VDJ rearrangement, was used to identify disease-linked TCR variants. TCRdb ran its own pipeline on the public reads, namely fastp trimming at Q25 and MiXCR clone calling, and kept in-frame beta chains. Rows matching on CDR3 protein sequence are summarized as one entry with the most common DNA and genes. For this entry, the V and J calls and clone size follow TCRdb and not the study's own pipeline. This sample is represented by about 360,000 distinct CDR3 sequences; 20% to 25% of them were singletons. The ten most abundant clones make up approximately 14% of the sample.

From the germline V gene, CDR1 is MNHEY and CDR2 is SVGEGT. V is shortened by 8 bases, J by 6 bases, and the region joining them spans 10 bases. From its cysteine to its phenylalanine, the CDR3 spans 12 amino acids. The only DNA kept is the CDR3, 36 bases in frame from the first base. Sequenced: blood, either unsorted or a sorted T cell fraction (not recorded which). The chain links TRBV6-2 or TRBV6-3 with TRBJ2-2; confidence is insufficient to name the D gene. The TCR comes from a male donor with ankylosing spondylitis or in good health (not recorded which). The nucleotides are TGTGCCAGCGCCCTCCCGGCCGGGGAGCTGTTTTTT. It codes for CASALPAGELFF.